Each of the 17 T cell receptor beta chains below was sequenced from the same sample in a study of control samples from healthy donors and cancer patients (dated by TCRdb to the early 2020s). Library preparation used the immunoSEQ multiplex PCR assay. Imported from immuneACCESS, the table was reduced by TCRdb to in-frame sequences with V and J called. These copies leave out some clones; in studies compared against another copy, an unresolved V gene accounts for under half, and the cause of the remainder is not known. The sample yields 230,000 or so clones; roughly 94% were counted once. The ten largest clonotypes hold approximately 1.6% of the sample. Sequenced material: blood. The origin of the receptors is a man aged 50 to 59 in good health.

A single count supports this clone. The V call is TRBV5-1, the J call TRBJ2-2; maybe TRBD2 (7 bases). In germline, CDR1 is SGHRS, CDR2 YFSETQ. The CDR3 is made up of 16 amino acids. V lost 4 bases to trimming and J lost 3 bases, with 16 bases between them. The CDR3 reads CASSGIQGGDTGELFF. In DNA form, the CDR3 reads TGCGCCAGCAGCGGAATACAGGGAGGGGACACCGGGGAGCTGTTTTTT.

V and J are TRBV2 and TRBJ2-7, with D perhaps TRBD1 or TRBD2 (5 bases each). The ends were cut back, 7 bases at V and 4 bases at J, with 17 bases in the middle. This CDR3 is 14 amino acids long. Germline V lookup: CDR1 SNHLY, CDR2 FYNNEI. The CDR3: CASKRAGTGYEQYF. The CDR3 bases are TGTGCCAGCAAGAGGGCAGGGACGGGTTACGAGCAGTACTTC.

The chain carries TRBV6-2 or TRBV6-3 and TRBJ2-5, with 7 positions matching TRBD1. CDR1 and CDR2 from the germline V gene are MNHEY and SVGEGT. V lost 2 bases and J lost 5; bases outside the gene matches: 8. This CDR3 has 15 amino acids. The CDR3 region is CASSYGTGAGETQYF. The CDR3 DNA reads TGTGCCAGCAGTTACGGAACAGGGGCCGGGGAGACCCAGTACTTC.

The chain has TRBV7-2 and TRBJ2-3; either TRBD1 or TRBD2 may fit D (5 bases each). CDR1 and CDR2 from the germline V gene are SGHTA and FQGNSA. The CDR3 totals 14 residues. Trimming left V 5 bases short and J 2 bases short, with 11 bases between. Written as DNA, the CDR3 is TGTGCCAGCAGCCCGGGACGGACCACAGATACGCAGTATTTT. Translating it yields CASSPGRTTDTQYF.

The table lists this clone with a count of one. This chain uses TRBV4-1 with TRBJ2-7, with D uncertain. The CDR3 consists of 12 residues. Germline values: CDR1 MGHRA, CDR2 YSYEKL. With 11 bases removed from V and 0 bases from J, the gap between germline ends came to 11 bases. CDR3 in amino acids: CAQPNSSYEQYV. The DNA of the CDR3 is TGCGCCCAGCCTAACAGCTCCTACGAGCAGTACGTC.

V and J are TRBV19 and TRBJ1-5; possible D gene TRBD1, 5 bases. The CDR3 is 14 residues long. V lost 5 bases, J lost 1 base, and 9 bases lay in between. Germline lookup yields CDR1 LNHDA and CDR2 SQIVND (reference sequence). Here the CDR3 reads CASSRGTSNQPQHF. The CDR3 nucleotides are TGTGCCAGTAGTCGGGGGACCAGCAATCAGCCCCAGCATTTT. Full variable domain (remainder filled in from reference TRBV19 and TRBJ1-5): DGGITQSPKYLFRKEGQNVTLSCEQNLNHDAMYWYRQDPGQGLRLIYYSQIVNDFQKGDIAEGYSVSREKKESFPLTVTSAQKNPTAFYLCASSRGTSNQPQHFGDGTRLSIL.

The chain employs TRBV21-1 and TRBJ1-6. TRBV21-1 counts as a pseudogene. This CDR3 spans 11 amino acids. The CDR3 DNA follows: TGTGCCAGCAGCAACCTTTCACCCCTCCACTTT. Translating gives CASSNLSPLHF.

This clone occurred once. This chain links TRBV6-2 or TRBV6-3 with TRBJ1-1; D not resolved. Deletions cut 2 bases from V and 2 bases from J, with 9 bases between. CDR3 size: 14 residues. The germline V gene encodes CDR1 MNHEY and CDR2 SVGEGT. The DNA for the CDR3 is TGTGCCAGCAGTTACGTGGGAGGCAACACTGAAGCTTTCTTT. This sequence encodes CASSYVGGNTEAFF.

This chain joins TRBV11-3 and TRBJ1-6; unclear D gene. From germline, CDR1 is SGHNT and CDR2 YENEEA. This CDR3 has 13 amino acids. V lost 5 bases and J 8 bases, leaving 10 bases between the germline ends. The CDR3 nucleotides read TGTGCCAGCAGCCCCGGCCGGGATTCACCCCTCCACTTT. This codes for CASSPGRDSPLHF.

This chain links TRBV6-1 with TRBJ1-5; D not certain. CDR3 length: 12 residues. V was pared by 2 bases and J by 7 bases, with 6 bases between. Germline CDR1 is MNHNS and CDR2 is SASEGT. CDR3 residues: CASSESRQPQHF. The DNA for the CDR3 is TGTGCCAGCAGTGAATCAAGGCAGCCCCAGCATTTT.

The CDR3 DNA reads TGCGCCAGCAGCTTGGCCGAGGGCTCTGGTGAAAAACTGTTTTTT. It specifies CASSLAEGSGEKLFF. The chain recombines TRBV5-1 with TRBJ1-4, with D uncertain. This CDR3 comprises 15 residues. The germline V gene encodes CDR1 SGHRS and CDR2 YFSETQ. The ends were cut back, 0 bases at V and 7 bases at J, with 13 bases in the middle. The full variable domain, rest sourced from reference TRBV5-1 and TRBJ1-4, is KAGVTQTPRYLIKTRGQQVTLSCSPISGHRSVSWYQQTPGQGLQFLFEYFSETQRNKGNFPGRFSGRQFSNSRSEMNVSTLELGDSALYLCASSLAEGSGEKLFFGSGTQLSVL.

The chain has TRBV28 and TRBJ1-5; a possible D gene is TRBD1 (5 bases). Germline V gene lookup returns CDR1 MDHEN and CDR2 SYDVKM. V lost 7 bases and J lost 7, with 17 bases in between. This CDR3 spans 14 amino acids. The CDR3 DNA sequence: TGTGCCAGCACAACTTGGGGGGGAGGGCAGCCCCAGCATTTT. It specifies CASTTWGGGQPQHF.

For the CDR3, the DNA is TGCGCCAGCAGCTTGGAGGGGGGCTGGTTCAACGAGCAGTACTTC. Its protein is CASSLEGGWFNEQYF. The rearrangement uses TRBV5-1 and TRBJ2-7; D might be TRBD1 or TRBD2, each matching 6 bases. Germline V CDR1 and CDR2: SGHRS, YFSETQ. This CDR3 is 15 amino acids long. V shed 0 bases and J shed 5 bases, with 15 bases lying between them.

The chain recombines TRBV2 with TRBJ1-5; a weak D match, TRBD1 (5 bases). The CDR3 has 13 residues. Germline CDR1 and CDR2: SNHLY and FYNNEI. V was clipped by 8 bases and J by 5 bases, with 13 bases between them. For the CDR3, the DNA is TGTGCCAGCTCACAGGAGTCTGATCAGCCCCAGCATTTT. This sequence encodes CASSQESDQPQHF.

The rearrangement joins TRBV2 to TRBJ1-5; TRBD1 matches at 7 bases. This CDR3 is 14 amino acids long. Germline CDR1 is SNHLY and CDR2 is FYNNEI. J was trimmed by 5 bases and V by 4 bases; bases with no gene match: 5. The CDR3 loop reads CASSGGQIHQPQHF. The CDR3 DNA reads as TGTGCCAGCAGTGGGGGACAGATCCATCAGCCCCAGCATTTT.

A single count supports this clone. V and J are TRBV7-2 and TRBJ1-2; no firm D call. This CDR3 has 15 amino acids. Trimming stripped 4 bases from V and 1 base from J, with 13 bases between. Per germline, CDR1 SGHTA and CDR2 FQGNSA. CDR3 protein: CASSSPSEFNYGYTF. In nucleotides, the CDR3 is TGTGCCAGCAGCTCCCCGAGTGAGTTTAACTATGGCTACACCTTC.

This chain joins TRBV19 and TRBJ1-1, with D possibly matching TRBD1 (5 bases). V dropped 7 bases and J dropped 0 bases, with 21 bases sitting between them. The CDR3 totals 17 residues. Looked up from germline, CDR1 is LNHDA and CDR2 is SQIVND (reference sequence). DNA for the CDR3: TGTGCCAGTACCCAAGGGTCCGGGGCAGGCATGAACACTGAAGCTTTCTTT. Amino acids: CASTQGSGAGMNTEAFF. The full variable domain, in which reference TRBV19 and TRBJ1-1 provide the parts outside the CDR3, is DGGITQSPKYLFRKEGQNVTLSCEQNLNHDAMYWYRQDPGQGLRLIYYSQIVNDFQKGDIAEGYSVSREKKESFPLTVTSAQKNPTAFYLCASTQGSGAGMNTEAFFGQGTRLTVV.